These T cell receptor beta chains were read from a single sample in a study of OX40 agonist ivuxolimab in advanced cancers. The method was immunoSEQ multiplex PCR; TCRdb's version includes in-frame clones alone and lacks a portion of them. This table holds approximately 100,000 clones, roughly 89% found once. The sample in question was CD4+ or CD8+ T cells sorted from blood, obtained in a trial of the OX40 agonist ivuxolimab. The source is an adult with an advanced solid tumor such as melanoma, head and neck, liver or kidney cancer. Each CDR3 is given without its conserved first and last residue.

CDR3 protein: ASSPLRDRVAYEQY
V gene: TRBV18
J gene: TRBJ2-7

CDR3 protein: ASSHRADSNQPQH
V gene: TRBV7-3
J gene: TRBJ1-5

CDR3 protein: ASSYGSGPNTEAF
V gene: TRBV6-5
J gene: TRBJ1-1

CDR3 protein: AWSVLGAGANVLT
V gene: TRBV30
J gene: TRBJ2-6

CDR3 protein: ASIAGLDTIY
V gene: TRBV25-1
J gene: TRBJ1-3

CDR3 protein: ASSQAGTGNEKLF
V gene: TRBV6-5
J gene: TRBJ1-4

CDR3 protein: ASSPIDPYGNYGYT
V gene: TRBV7-9
J gene: TRBJ1-2

CDR3 protein: ASSRGTGVREQY
V gene: TRBV10-1
J gene: TRBJ2-7

CDR3 protein: ASQISTSTDTQY
V gene: TRBV5-1
J gene: TRBJ2-3

CDR3 protein: ASRRNSGNTIY
V gene: TRBV6-6
J gene: TRBJ1-3

CDR3 protein: ASSLMGLAGALF
V gene: TRBV7-2
J gene: TRBJ2-7

CDR3 protein: ASSLDPTSTDTQY
V gene: TRBV5-4
J gene: TRBJ2-3

CDR3 protein: ASSIDKTGSDDEQF
V gene: TRBV19
J gene: TRBJ2-1

CDR3 protein: AWRTTTQY
V gene: TRBV30
J gene: TRBJ2-5

CDR3 protein: AWAGQGHTGELF
V gene: TRBV30
J gene: TRBJ2-2

CDR3 protein: ASIKGGANYGYT
V gene: TRBV28
J gene: TRBJ1-2

CDR3 protein: ASSDQDPKGY
V gene: TRBV2
J gene: TRBJ2-7

CDR3 protein: ASSWGGKKWVETQY
V gene: TRBV5-4
J gene: TRBJ2-5

CDR3 protein: ASSLPGQSPLH
V gene: TRBV5-4
J gene: TRBJ1-6

CDR3 protein: ASSDSERDEQF
V gene: TRBV6-4
J gene: TRBJ2-1

CDR3 protein: ATSPSSPGQGPPRQY
V gene: TRBV15
J gene: TRBJ2-7

CDR3 protein: ASSTGTSSYEQY
V gene: TRBV28
J gene: TRBJ2-7

CDR3 protein: ASSRGTGTSGANVLT
V gene: TRBV18
J gene: TRBJ2-6

CDR3 protein: ASSFGGTDTQY
V gene: TRBV5-4
J gene: TRBJ2-3

CDR3 protein: AWSWWGRLTYQPQH
V gene: TRBV30
J gene: TRBJ1-5

CDR3 protein: ASSSGQGQNGQY
V gene: TRBV5-1
J gene: TRBJ2-7

CDR3 protein: ASREQGAAGYT
V gene: TRBV6-5
J gene: TRBJ1-2

CDR3 protein: ASSVGPGSSEQY
V gene: TRBV9
J gene: TRBJ2-7

CDR3 protein: ASSFVLDTDTQY
V gene: TRBV9
J gene: TRBJ2-3

CDR3 protein: ASSESVGEKLF
V gene: TRBV2
J gene: TRBJ1-4

CDR3 protein: ASGRRVDEQY
V gene: TRBV2
J gene: TRBJ2-7

CDR3 protein: AIRGSTGDYGYT
V gene: TRBV10-3
J gene: TRBJ1-2

CDR3 protein: ASSFDGLRTEAF
V gene: TRBV7-9
J gene: TRBJ1-1

CDR3 protein: ASSPLLGSGASTDTQY
V gene: TRBV4-2
J gene: TRBJ2-3

CDR3 protein: ASSVERKNTEAF
V gene: TRBV9
J gene: TRBJ1-1

CDR3 protein: ASSLGVGEQF
V gene: TRBV5-1
J gene: TRBJ2-1

CDR3 protein: ASSIGATSASDTQY
V gene: TRBV19
J gene: TRBJ2-3

CDR3 protein: ASRPTGFGGATNEKLF
V gene: TRBV27
J gene: TRBJ1-4

CDR3 protein: ASSRGVTGLKGSPLH
V gene: TRBV7-2
J gene: TRBJ1-6

CDR3 protein: ASVSPGTGEEQY
V gene: TRBV28
J gene: TRBJ2-7

CDR3 protein: ASSFGQGPLDTQY
V gene: TRBV7-2
J gene: TRBJ2-3

CDR3 protein: ASSFSGSTDTQY
V gene: TRBV4-3
J gene: TRBJ2-3

CDR3 protein: ASSTDRGYYGYT
V gene: TRBV19
J gene: TRBJ1-2

CDR3 protein: ASSPPGTITGELF
V gene: TRBV18
J gene: TRBJ2-2

CDR3 protein: ATSRDLSAGYGYT
V gene: TRBV15
J gene: TRBJ1-2

CDR3 protein: ASSLAGQAGTGELF
V gene: TRBV5-1
J gene: TRBJ2-2

CDR3 protein: ASRRRGGVADTQY
V gene: TRBV19
J gene: TRBJ2-3

CDR3 protein: ASKGDGNQPQH
V gene: TRBV7-2
J gene: TRBJ1-5

CDR3 protein: ASSLGTGGAYEQY
V gene: TRBV7-6
J gene: TRBJ2-7

CDR3 protein: ASSRQGYT
V gene: TRBV19
J gene: TRBJ1-2

CDR3 protein: ASSPMRLAGGEQY
V gene: TRBV7-2
J gene: TRBJ2-7

CDR3 protein: ASSPQESGNQPQH
V gene: TRBV28
J gene: TRBJ1-5

CDR3 protein: ASSGSTANNQPQH
V gene: TRBV6-1
J gene: TRBJ1-5

CDR3 protein: ASSLRGYKDGYT
V gene: TRBV7-7
J gene: TRBJ1-2